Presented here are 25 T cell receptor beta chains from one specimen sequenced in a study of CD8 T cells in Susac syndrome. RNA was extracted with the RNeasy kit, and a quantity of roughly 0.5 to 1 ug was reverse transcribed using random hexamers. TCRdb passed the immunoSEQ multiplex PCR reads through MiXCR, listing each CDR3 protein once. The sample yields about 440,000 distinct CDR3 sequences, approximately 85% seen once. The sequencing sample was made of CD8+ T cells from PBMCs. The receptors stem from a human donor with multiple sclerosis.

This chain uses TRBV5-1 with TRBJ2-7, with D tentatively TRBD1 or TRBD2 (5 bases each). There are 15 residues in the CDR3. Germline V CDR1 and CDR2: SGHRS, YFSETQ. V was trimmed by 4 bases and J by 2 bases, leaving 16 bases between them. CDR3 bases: TGCGCCAGCAGCCCAGGTCGAGGGGCGCCCTACGAGCAGTACTTC. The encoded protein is CASSPGRGAPYEQYF.

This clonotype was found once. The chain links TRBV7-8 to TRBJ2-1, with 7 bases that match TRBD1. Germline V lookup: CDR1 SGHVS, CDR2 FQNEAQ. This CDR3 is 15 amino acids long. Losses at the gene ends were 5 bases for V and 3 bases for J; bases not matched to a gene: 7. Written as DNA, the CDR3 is TGTGCCAGCAGCCCGCCGGGACAGAGCTACAATGAGCAGTTCTTC. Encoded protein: CASSPPGQSYNEQFF.

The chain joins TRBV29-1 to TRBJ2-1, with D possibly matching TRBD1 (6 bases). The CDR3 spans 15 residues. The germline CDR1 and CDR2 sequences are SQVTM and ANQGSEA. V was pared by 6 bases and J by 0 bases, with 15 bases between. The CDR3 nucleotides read TGCAGCGTGGCTCAACAGGGTAGCTCCTACAATGAGCAGTTCTTC. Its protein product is CSVAQQGSSYNEQFF.

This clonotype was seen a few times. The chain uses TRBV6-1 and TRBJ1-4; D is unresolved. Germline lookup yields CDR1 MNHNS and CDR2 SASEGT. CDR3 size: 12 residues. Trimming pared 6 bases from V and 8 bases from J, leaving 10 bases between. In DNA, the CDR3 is TGTGCCAGCAGCTTGAACGGGGAAAAACTGTTTTTT. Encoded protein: CASSLNGEKLFF.

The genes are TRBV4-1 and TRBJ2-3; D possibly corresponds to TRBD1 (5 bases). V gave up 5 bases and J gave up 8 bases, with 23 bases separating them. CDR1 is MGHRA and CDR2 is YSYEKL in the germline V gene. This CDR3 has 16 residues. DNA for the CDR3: TGCGCCAGCAGCTCAAGCCCCCGGGCGTCCGACAGTACGCAGTATTTT. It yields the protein CASSSSPRASDSTQYF.

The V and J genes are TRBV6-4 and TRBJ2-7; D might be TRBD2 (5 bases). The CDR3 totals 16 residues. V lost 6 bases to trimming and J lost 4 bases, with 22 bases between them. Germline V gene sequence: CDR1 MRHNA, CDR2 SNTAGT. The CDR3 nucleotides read TGTGCCAGCAGCCACTCCGGTGGTTCTAGCTCTTACGAGCAGTACTTC. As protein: CASSHSGGSSSYEQYF.

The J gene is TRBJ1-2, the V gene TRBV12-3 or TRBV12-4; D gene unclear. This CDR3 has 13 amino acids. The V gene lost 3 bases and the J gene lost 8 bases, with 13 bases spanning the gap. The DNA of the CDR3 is TGTGCCAGCAGTTTTGGGTTCGGAGGCGGCTACACCTTC. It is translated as CASSFGFGGGYTF.

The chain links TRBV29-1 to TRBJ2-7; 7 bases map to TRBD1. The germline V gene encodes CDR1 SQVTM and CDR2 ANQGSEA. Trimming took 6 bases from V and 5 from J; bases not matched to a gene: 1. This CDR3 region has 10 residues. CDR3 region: CSVTGDEQYF. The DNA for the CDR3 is TGCAGCGTCACAGGGGACGAGCAGTACTTC.

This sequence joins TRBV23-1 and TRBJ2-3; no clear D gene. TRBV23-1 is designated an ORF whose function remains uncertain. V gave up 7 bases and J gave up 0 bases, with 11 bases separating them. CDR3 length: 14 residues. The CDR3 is CASTPGLSTDTQYF. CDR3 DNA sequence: TGCGCCAGCACCCCGGGCCTTAGCACAGATACGCAGTATTTT.

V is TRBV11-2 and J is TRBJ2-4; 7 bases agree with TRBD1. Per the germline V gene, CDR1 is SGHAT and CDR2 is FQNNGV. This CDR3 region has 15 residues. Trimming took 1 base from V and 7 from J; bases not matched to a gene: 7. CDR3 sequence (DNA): TGTGCCAGCAGCTTAGCACCGGGCAGGGGGAACATTCAGTACTTC. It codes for CASSLAPGRGNIQYF.

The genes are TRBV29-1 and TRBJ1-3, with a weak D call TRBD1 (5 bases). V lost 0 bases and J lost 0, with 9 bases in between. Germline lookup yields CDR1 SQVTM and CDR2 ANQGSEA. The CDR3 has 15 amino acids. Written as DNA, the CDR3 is TGCAGCGTTGAAGAGGGGGAGAACTCTGGAAACACCATATATTTT. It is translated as CSVEEGENSGNTIYF.

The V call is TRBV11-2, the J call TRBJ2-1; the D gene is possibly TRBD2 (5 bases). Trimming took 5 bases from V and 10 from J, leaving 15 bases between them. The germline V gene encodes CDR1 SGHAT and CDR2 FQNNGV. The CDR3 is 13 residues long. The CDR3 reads CASSHTHGVEQFF. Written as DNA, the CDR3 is TGTGCCAGCAGCCACACCCACGGGGTCGAGCAGTTCTTC.

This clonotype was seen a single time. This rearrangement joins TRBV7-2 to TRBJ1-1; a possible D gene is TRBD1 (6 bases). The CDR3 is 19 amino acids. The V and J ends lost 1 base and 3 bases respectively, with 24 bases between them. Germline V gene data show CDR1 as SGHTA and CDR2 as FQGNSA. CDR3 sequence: CASSLGSLAGVERDTEAFF. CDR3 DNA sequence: TGTGCCAGCAGCTTAGGGTCTCTTGCAGGGGTTGAGAGGGACACTGAAGCTTTCTTT.

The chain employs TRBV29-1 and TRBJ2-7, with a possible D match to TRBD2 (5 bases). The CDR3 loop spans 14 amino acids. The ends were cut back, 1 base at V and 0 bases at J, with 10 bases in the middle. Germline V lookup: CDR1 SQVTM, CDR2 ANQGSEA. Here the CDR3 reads CSVEGESSSYEQYF. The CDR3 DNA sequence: TGCAGCGTTGAAGGGGAGTCATCCTCCTACGAGCAGTACTTC.

In DNA, the CDR3 is TGTGCCAGCACCCCAGGGCACTATAATTCACCCCTCCACTTT. Translating it yields CASTPGHYNSPLHF. The rearrangement links TRBV14 to TRBJ1-6, with D possibly TRBD1 on 5 matching bases. V was clipped by 7 bases and J by 3 bases, with 10 bases between them. The germline gives CDR1 SGHDN, CDR2 FVKESK. The CDR3 runs to 14 residues.

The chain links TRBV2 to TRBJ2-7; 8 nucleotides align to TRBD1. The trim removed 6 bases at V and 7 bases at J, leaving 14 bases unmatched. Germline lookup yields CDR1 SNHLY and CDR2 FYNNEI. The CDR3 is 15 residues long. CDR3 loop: CASRGLAGGAEEQYF. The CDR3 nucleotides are TGTGCCAGCAGAGGGTTGGCAGGGGGCGCAGAGGAGCAGTACTTC.

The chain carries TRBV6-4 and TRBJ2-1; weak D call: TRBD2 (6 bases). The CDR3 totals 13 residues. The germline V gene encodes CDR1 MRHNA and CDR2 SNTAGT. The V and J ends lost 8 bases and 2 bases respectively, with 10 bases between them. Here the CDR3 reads CASSTSPYNEQFF. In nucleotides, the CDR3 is TGTGCCAGCTCCACTAGCCCCTACAATGAGCAGTTCTTC.

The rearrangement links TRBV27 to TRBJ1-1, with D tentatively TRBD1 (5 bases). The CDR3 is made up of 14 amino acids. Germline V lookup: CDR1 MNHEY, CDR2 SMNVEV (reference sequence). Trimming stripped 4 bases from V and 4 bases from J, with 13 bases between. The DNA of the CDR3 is TGTGCCAGCAGTTCAGGGCTAGCGGGCACTGAAGCTTTCTTT. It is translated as CASSSGLAGTEAFF.

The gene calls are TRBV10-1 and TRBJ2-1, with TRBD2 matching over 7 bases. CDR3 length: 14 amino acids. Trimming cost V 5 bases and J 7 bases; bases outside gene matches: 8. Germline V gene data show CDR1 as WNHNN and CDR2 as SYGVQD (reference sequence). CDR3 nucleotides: TGCGCCAGCAGTCGGAGCGGGGTCCCTAATGAGCAGTTCTTC. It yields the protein CASSRSGVPNEQFF.

CDR3 coding DNA: TGTGCCAGCAAGAAGAGGGAGATCTATGGCTACACCTTC. As protein: CASKKREIYGYTF. The chain carries TRBV12-3 or TRBV12-4 and TRBJ1-2; D not resolved. The CDR3 extends over 13 amino acids. Trimming shortened V by 7 bases and J by 4 bases, and 13 bases separated the two germline ends.

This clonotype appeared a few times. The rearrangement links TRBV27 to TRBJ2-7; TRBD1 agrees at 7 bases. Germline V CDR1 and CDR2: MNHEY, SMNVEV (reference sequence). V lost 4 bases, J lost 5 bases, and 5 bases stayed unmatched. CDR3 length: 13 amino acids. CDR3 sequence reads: CASSSGTVNEQYF. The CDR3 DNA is TGTGCCAGCAGTTCCGGGACAGTAAACGAGCAGTACTTC.

CDR3 loop: CSASGREVSYEQYF. The CDR3 DNA reads TGCAGTGCTAGTGGGCGGGAGGTGTCCTACGAGCAGTACTTC. This chain joins TRBV20-1 and TRBJ2-7, with 8 bases fitting TRBD2. Germline lookup yields CDR1 DFQATT and CDR2 SNEGSKA (reference sequence). CDR3 length: 14 residues. V was pared by 3 bases and J by 1 base, with 5 bases of the junction left unmatched.

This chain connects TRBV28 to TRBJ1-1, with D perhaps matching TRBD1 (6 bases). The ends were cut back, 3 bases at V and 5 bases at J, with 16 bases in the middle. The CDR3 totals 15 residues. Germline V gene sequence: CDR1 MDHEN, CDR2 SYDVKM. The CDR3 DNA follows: TGTGCCAGCAGTTTTCGGACAGAAAAGGGTACTGAAGCTTTCTTT. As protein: CASSFRTEKGTEAFF.

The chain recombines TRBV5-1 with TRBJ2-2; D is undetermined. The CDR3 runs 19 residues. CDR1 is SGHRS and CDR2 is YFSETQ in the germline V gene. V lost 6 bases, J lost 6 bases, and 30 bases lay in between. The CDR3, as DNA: TGCGCCAGCACATCCCTTGACGCCCTTGACACCAAGGTGGCCGGGGAGCTGTTTTTT. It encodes CASTSLDALDTKVAGELFF.

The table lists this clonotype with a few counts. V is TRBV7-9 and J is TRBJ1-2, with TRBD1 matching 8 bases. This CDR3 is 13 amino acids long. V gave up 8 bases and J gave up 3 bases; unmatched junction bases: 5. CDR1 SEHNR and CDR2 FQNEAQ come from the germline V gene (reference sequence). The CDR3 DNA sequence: TGTGCCAGCCTTTCGGACAGGGACTATGGCTACACCTTC. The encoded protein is CASLSDRDYGYTF.